This T cell receptor beta chain was captured by sequencing in a study of brain T cells in children with intractable seizures. This CDR3 comprises 15 residues. The germline V gene has CDR1 SGHRS and CDR2 YFSETQ. Trimming took off 4 bases at V and 2 bases at J, with 15 bases between the two ends. Time point reported: blood from clinic visit 5 months post-surgery; TSC patient then seizure free. Only cases whose brain tissue showed the highest T cell transcript signatures were sequenced. Pre-surgery treatment included at least one anti-epileptic drug. Clones were sequenced by immunoSEQ multiplex PCR, and TCRdb holds only the in-frame ones, with some missing. Altogether 300,000 to 400,000 clones are present, over 85% being singletons, with the ten largest covering approximately 5%.

The chain combines TRBV5-1 with TRBJ1-1, with D possibly TRBD1 on 6 matching bases. The starting material was peripheral blood, obtained 5 to 6 months after surgery. The origin of this receptor is a boy younger than two with tuberous sclerosis and intractable seizures. The CDR3 loop reads CASSLEGEINTEAFF. Written as DNA, the CDR3 is TGCGCCAGCAGCCTCGAGGGGGAGATAAACACTGAAGCTTTCTTT.